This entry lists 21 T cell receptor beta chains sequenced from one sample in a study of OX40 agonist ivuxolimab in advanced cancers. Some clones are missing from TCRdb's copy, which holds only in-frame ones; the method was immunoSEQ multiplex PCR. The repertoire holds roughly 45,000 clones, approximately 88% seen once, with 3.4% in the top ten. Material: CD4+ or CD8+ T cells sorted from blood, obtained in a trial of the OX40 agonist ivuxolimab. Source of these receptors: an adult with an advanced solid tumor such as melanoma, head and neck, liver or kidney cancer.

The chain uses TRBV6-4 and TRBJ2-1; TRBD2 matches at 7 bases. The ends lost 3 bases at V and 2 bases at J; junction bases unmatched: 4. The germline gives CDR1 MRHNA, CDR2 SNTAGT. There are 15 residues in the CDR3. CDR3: CASSEIGGTYNEQFF. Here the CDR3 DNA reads TGTGCCAGCAGTGAGATCGGGGGGACCTACAATGAGCAGTTCTTC.

CDR3 in DNA: TGTGCCAGCAGCTTATTTACAGGGGCGACAGCTGAAGCTTTCTTT. Translation: CASSLFTGATAEAFF. This chain uses TRBV11-1 with TRBJ1-1, with TRBD1 matching over 7 bases. CDR3 length: 15 residues. The V gene's germline CDR1 is SGHAT and CDR2 FQDESV (reference sequence). Trimming removed 2 bases from V and 6 bases from J; junction bases left unmatched: 9. The entire variable domain, with the rest obtained from reference TRBV11-1 and TRBJ1-1, is as follows: EAEVAQSPRYKITEKSQAVAFWCDPISGHATLYWYRQILGQGPELLVQFQDESVVDDSQLPKDRFSAERLKGVDSTLKIQPAELGDSAMYLCASSLFTGATAEAFFGQGTRLTVV.

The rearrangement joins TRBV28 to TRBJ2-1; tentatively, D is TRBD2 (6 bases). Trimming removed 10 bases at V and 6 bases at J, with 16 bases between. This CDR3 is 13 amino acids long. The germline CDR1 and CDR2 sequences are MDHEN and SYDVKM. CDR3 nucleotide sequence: TGTGCCACCCTTTCGGGGGAAGGCAATGAGCAGTTCTTC. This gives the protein CATLSGEGNEQFF.

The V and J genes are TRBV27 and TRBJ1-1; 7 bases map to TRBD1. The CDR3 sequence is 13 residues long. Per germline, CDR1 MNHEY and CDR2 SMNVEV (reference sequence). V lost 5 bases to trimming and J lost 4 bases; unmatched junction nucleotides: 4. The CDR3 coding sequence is TGTGCCAGCAGTGTGACAGGGTTCACTGAAGCTTTCTTT. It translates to CASSVTGFTEAFF.

The CDR3 sequence is CASSLISGGEQYF. CDR3 in DNA: TGCGCCAGCAGCTTGATATCAGGGGGCGAGCAGTACTTC. The rearrangement links TRBV5-1 to TRBJ2-7; TRBD1 aligns across 7 bases. Germline V gives CDR1 SGHRS, CDR2 YFSETQ. This CDR3 is built from 13 residues. Losses at the gene ends were 1 base for V and 6 bases for J; bases not matched to a gene: 4. The full variable domain, with the rest looked up from reference TRBV5-1 and TRBJ2-7, is KAGVTQTPRYLIKTRGQQVTLSCSPISGHRSVSWYQQTPGQGLQFLFEYFSETQRNKGNFPGRFSGRQFSNSRSEMNVSTLELGDSALYLCASSLISGGEQYFGPGTRLTVT.

The DNA of the CDR3 is TGTGCCAGCAGCTTAAGGGTTGGGGAGCAGTACTTC. Its protein is CASSLRVGEQYF. This chain links TRBV7-9 with TRBJ2-7, with D unresolved. The V end was cut by 2 bases, the J end by 7 bases, with 9 bases between. The CDR3 is 12 residues long. Germline lookup yields CDR1 SEHNR and CDR2 FQNEAQ (reference sequence).

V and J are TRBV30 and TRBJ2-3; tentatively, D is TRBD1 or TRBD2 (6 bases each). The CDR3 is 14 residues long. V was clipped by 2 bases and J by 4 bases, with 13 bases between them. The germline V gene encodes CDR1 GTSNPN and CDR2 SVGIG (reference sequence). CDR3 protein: CAWSPGGYADTQYF. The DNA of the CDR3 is TGTGCCTGGAGTCCCGGGGGCTATGCAGATACGCAGTATTTT. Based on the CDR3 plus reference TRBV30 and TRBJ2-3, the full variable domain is SQTIHQWPATLVQPVGSPLSLECTVEGTSNPNLYWYRQAAGRGLQLLFYSVGIGQISSEVPQNLSASRPQDRQFILSSKKLLLSDSGFYLCAWSPGGYADTQYFGPGTRLTVL.

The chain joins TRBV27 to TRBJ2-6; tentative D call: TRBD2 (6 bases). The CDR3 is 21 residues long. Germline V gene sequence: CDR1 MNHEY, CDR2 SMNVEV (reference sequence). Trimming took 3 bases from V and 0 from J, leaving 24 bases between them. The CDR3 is CASSLSIVGIAALSGANVLTF. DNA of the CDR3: TGTGCCAGCAGTTTGTCCATAGTGGGAATAGCGGCCCTCTCTGGGGCCAACGTCCTGACTTTC.

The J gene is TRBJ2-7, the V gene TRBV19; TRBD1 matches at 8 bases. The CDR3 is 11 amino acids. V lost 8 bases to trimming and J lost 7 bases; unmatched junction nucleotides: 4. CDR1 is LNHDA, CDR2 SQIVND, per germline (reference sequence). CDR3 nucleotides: TGTGCCAGTTCCCAGGGGGCAGAGCAGTACTTC. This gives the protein CASSQGAEQYF.

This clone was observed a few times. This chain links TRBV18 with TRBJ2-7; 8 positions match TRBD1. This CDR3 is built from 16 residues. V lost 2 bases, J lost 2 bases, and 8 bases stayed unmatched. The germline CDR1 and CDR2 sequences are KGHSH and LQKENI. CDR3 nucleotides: TGTGCCAGCTCACCAAGCGGTGGGACAGGCACCTACGAGCAGTACTTC. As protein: CASSPSGGTGTYEQYF.

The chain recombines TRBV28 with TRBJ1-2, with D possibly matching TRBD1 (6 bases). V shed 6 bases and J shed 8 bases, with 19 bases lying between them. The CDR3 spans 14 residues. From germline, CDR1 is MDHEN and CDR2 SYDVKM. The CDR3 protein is CASRLPDQGRGYTF. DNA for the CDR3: TGTGCCAGCAGGCTACCCGATCAGGGGCGCGGCTACACCTTC.

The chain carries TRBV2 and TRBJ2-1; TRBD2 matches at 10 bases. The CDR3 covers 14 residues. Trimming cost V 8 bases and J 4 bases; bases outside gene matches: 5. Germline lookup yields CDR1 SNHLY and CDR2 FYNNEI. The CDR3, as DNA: TGTGCCAGCTCTGCTAGCGGGGGATACAATGAGCAGTTCTTC. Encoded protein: CASSASGGYNEQFF.

CDR3 amino acids: CASSSRVGSNGGYTF. CDR3 DNA sequence: TGTGCCAGCAGCTCTAGGGTGGGTTCAAACGGAGGCTACACCTTC. V gene TRBV7-2 combines with J gene TRBJ1-2; D not certain. The V gene's germline CDR1 is SGHTA and CDR2 FQGNSA. CDR3 length: 15 amino acids. V lost 4 bases to trimming and J lost 8 bases, with 20 bases between them.

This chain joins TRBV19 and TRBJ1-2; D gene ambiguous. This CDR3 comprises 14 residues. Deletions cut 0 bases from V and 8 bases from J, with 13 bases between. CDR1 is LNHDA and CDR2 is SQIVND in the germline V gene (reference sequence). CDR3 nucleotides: TGTGCCAGTAGTATAGAGGGTACAGTTGACGGCTACACCTTC. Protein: CASSIEGTVDGYTF.

This CDR3 reads CASSPASGGNQPQHF. The CDR3 nucleotides read TGTGCCAGCTCACCGGCTTCGGGCGGGAATCAGCCCCAGCATTTT. The V and J genes are TRBV18 and TRBJ1-5, with no clear D. Germline V gene lookup returns CDR1 KGHSH and CDR2 LQKENI. There are 15 residues in the CDR3. Trimming removed 3 bases at V and 4 bases at J, with 13 bases between.

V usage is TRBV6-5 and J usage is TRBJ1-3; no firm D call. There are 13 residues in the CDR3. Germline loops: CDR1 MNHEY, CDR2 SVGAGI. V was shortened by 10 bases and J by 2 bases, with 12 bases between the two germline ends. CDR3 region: CATVRSPGNTIYF. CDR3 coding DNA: TGTGCCACAGTGAGATCCCCTGGAAACACCATATATTTT.

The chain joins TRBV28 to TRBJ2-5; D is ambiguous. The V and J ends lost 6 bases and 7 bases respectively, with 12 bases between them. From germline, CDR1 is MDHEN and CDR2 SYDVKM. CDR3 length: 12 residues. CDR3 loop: CASRVRLGTQYF. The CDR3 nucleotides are TGTGCCAGCAGAGTACGGCTGGGGACCCAGTACTTC.

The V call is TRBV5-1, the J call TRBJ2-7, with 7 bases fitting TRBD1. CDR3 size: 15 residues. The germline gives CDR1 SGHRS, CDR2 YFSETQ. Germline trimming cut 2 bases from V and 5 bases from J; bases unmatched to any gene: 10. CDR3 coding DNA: TGCGCCAGCAGCTTAACAGGGGTCCCTGAGGACGAGCAGTACTTC. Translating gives CASSLTGVPEDEQYF.

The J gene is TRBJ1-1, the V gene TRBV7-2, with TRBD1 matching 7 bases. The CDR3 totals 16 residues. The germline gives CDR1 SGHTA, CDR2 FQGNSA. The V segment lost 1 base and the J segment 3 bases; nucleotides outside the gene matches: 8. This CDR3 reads CASSLGEPTGDTEAFF. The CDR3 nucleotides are TGTGCCAGCAGCTTAGGCGAACCTACAGGGGACACTGAAGCTTTCTTT.

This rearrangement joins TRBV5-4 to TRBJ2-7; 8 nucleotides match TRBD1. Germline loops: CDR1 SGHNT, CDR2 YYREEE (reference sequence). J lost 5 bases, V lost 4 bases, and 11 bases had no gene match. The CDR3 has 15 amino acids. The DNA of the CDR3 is TGTGCCAGCAGCCAGGGACAGGTGAGGGAAAACGAGCAGTACTTC. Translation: CASSQGQVRENEQYF.

The DNA of the CDR3 is TGCGCCAGCAGCTTGTGGGGTGGACCTTATGACGAGCAGTACTTC. Amino acid sequence: CASSLWGGPYDEQYF. The J gene is TRBJ2-7, the V gene TRBV5-1; no definite D call. The V end was cut by 1 base, the J end by 5 bases, with 16 bases between. This CDR3 contains 15 residues. CDR1 and CDR2 (germline): SGHRS, YFSETQ.